Sequencing of this T cell receptor (beta chain) was carried out in a study of OX40 agonist ivuxolimab in advanced cancers. About the study: A diagnosis of hepatocellular carcinoma, melanoma, renal cell or head and neck cancer was present in dose-escalation patients.

Comment on this clone: Its antigen is undetermined.

At baseline, cycle 4 day 1, and cycle 7 day 1, blood was sampled. Produced via immunoSEQ multiplex PCR; TCRdb's table is partial and in-frame only. Among just under 80,000 clones listed, roughly 86% were seen once. CDR1 is MNHEY, CDR2 SVGAGI, per germline. The CDR3 runs to 16 residues. Between the trimmed V and J ends, which lost 2 bases and 4 bases, there was a span of 17 bases. Study-wide findings and caveats: Antigens targeted by the expanded peripheral T cells were not determined. Averaged across samples, CD8+ T cells carried more expanded clones than CD4+ did.

The material sequenced was CD4+ or CD8+ T cells sorted from blood, taken in a trial of the OX40 agonist ivuxolimab. The clonotype originates from an adult with an advanced solid tumor such as melanoma, head and neck, liver or kidney cancer. The chain employs TRBV6-5 and TRBJ1-2, with D perhaps matching TRBD1 (6 bases). CDR3 coding DNA: TGTGCCAGCAGTTACAGAGCAGGGGAGGAAGGCTATGGCTACACCTTC. This translates into CASSYRAGEEGYGYTF.